These 8 T cell receptor beta chains came from one sample sequenced in a study of cytomegalovirus exposure and HLA in healthy donors. PCR involved 60 Vbeta and 13 Jbeta primers. This table comes from immunoSEQ multiplex PCR, and its TCRdb copy is limited to in-frame clones, with some not included. The table records about 180,000 clones, 76% of them present only once. The specimen sequenced was PBMCs. These TCRs come from a man between 18 and 35 years old in good health and CMV-seronegative.

This clone was picked up one time. The rearrangement links TRBV30 to TRBJ2-1; possible D gene TRBD2, 6 bases. V lost 2 bases and J lost 9, with 17 bases in between. Germline V gene sequence: CDR1 GTSNPN, CDR2 SVGIG (reference sequence). CDR3 size: 14 residues. CDR3 in DNA: TGTGCCTGGAGTCCCCGCGCCGCCGGGGGTGAGCAGTTCTTC. Its translation: CAWSPRAAGGEQFF.

This chain links TRBV7-2 with TRBJ2-3; 7 bases are shared with TRBD1. With V trimmed by 3 bases and J by 4 bases, 10 bases remained unmatched. The CDR3 runs 16 residues. CDR1 is SGHTA and CDR2 is FQGNSA in the germline V gene. Here the CDR3 reads CASSFFTGVRADTQYF. Here the CDR3 DNA reads TGTGCCAGCAGCTTCTTTACAGGGGTTAGGGCAGATACGCAGTATTTT.

The chain is built from TRBV5-5 and TRBJ2-3, with 12 bases identical to TRBD1. The V segment lost 1 base and the J segment 3 bases; nucleotides outside the gene matches: 9. Germline assignment: CDR1 SGHKS and CDR2 YYEKEE (reference sequence). This CDR3 comprises 18 residues. CDR3 bases: TGTGCCAGCAGCTTGCTAGGGACAGGGGGCGGAATTACAGATACGCAGTATTTT. It specifies CASSLLGTGGGITDTQYF.

This chain links TRBV6-1 with TRBJ2-5; TRBD1 aligns across 7 bases. CDR1 and CDR2 (germline): MNHNS, SASEGT. The CDR3 totals 15 residues. The V gene end was trimmed by 9 bases and the J gene end by 1 base; junction bases not matched to a gene: 11. The CDR3 bases are TGTGCCAGACCGGACATTGGACAGGTCCAAGAGACCCAGTACTTC. Translation gives CARPDIGQVQETQYF.

This clone was recorded once. This CDR3 is CASSAGTGSSYEQYF. The CDR3 nucleotides are TGTGCCAGCAGTGCCGGGACAGGGAGCTCCTACGAGCAGTACTTC. This chain links TRBV6-4 with TRBJ2-7; 9 bases line up with TRBD1. Unmatched junction bases numbered 4, after V lost 4 bases and J lost 0 bases. Germline V gene data show CDR1 as MRHNA and CDR2 as SNTAGT. This CDR3 has 15 residues.

The chain employs TRBV29-1 and TRBJ2-1, with 10 nucleotides matching TRBD2. Per germline, CDR1 SQVTM and CDR2 ANQGSEA. The CDR3 runs to 16 residues. V was clipped by 5 bases and J by 0 bases; unmatched bases: 7. CDR3: CSVSGLAGASYNEQFF. In DNA form, the CDR3 reads TGCAGCGTTAGCGGGCTAGCGGGGGCCTCCTACAATGAGCAGTTCTTC.

The chain uses TRBV5-1 and TRBJ2-2; D ambiguous. The CDR3 sequence is 13 residues long. V was pared by 0 bases and J by 5 bases, with 5 bases between. CDR1 and CDR2 (germline): SGHRS, YFSETQ. CDR3 in DNA: TGCGCCAGCAGCTTGGTCCGGACCGGGGAGCTGTTTTTT. Residues: CASSLVRTGELFF.

The V and J genes are TRBV7-4 and TRBJ2-3, with 9 nucleotides matching TRBD2. There are 17 residues in the CDR3. Germline CDR1 SGHVT, CDR2 SQSDAQ. V was pared by 5 bases and J by 2 bases, with 11 bases of the junction left unmatched. The DNA of the CDR3 is TGTGCCAGCAGCCGAGCGTCCCTAGCGGGGACCACAGATACGCAGTATTTT. Translated, it gives CASSRASLAGTTDTQYF.